This T cell receptor beta chain comes out of a study of T cell responses to AZD1222 COVID-19 vaccine. This CDR3 comprises 14 residues. Per germline, CDR1 SGHTA and CDR2 FQGNSA. V was clipped by 1 base and J by 7 bases, with 13 bases between them. Some clones are missing from TCRdb's copy, which holds only in-frame ones; the method was immunoSEQ multiplex PCR. The top ten hold around 1.9% of the sample, which has some 180,000 clones, about nine tenths seen once. As concerns this clone: Its antigen remains unknown.

General study results and limits: Clonal diversity was possibly underestimated, and the donors were mostly white British, with more females.

The material was peripheral blood, obtained 28 days after the second AZD1222 dose. The receptor's source is an adult who received the AZD1222 COVID-19 vaccine. The V gene is TRBV7-2, the J gene TRBJ1-2, with D possibly matching TRBD1 (5 bases). This chain's CDR3 is CASSLEPGLGGYTF. Written as DNA, the CDR3 is TGTGCCAGCAGCTTAGAACCGGGGCTCGGTGGCTACACCTTC.